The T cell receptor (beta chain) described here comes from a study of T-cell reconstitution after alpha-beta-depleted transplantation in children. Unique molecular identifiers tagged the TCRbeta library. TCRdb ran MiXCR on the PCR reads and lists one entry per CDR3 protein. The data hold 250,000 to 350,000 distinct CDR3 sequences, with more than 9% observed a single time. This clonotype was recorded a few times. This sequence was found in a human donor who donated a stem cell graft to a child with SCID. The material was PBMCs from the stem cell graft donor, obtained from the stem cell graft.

The CDR3 protein is CASTLLRRNTEAFF. Written as DNA, the CDR3 is TGTGCCAGCACCCTCTTGCGTCGGAACACTGAAGCTTTCTTT. The chain has TRBV5-5 and TRBJ1-1; D gene ambiguous. V lost 6 bases and J lost 1, with 13 bases in between. The germline V gene has CDR1 SGHKS and CDR2 YYEKEE (reference sequence). The CDR3 is 14 amino acids.